The subject of this entry is one T cell receptor (beta chain). This sample is drawn from a study of CD8 T cells in Susac syndrome. V gave up 5 bases and J gave up 0 bases, with 11 bases separating them. This CDR3 is 15 amino acids long. Reverse transcription of about 0.5 to 1 ug RNA was carried out with random hexamers. Across 54 Vbeta and 13 Jbeta, TCR beta CDR3 was amplified with immunoSEQ multiplex PCR. TCRdb redid the calling of the immunoSEQ multiplex PCR reads with MiXCR, one entry per CDR3 protein. The data show about 200,000 distinct CDR3 sequences, approximately 95% seen once. TEMRA cells were FACS-enriched, and CD8+ and CD4+ T cells were isolated negatively.

This chain uses TRBV12-3 or TRBV12-4 with TRBJ2-4; no definite D call. The clonotype was recovered from a human donor with multiple sclerosis. The source material was CD4+ T cells from PBMCs. The DNA for the CDR3 is TGTGCCAGCAGTGTCCCGGGTTTAGCCAAAAACATTCAGTACTTC. This translates into CASSVPGLAKNIQYF.